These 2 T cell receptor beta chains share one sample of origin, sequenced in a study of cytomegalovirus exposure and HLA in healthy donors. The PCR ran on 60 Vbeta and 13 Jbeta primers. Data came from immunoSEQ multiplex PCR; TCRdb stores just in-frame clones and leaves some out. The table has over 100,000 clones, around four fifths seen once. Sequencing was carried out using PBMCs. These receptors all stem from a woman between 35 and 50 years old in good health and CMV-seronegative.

CDR3 coding DNA: TGTGCCAGCAGCTTAGCTAGCGGGGGTTTTCTTTACAATGAGCAGTTCTTC. Translation gives CASSLASGGFLYNEQFF. V usage is TRBV7-9 and J usage is TRBJ2-1, with 9 bases matching TRBD2. The CDR3 contains 17 residues. The V gene's germline CDR1 is SEHNR and CDR2 FQNEAQ (reference sequence). The junction had 7 bases not matched to a gene; V was cut back by 0 bases and J by 4 bases.

The CDR3, as DNA: TGTGCCAGCAGCCCCAGACAGGGCGCGACCTACGAGCAGTACTTC. Translation gives CASSPRQGATYEQYF. The chain employs TRBV6-6 and TRBJ2-7, with 7 bases matching TRBD1. CDR3 length: 15 residues. V lost 6 bases to trimming and J lost 2 bases; unmatched junction nucleotides: 10. CDR1 and CDR2 (germline): MNHNY, SVGAGI (reference sequence).